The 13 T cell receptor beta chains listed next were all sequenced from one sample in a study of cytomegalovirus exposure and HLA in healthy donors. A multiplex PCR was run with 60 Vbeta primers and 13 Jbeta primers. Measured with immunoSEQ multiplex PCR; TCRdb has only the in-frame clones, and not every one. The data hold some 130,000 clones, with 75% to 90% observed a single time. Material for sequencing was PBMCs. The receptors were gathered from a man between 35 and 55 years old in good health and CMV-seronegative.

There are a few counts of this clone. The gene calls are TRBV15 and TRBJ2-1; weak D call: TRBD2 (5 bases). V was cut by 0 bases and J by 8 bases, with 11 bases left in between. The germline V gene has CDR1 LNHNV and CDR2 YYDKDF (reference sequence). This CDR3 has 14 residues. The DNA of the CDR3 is TGTGCCACCAGCAGAGATGAGGGTATCTATGAGCAGTTCTTC. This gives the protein CATSRDEGIYEQFF.

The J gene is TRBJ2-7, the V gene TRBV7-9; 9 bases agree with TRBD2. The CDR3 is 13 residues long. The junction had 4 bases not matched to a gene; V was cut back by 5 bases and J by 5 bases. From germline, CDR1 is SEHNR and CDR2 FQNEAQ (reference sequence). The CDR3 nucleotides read TGTGCCAGCAGCCGTAGCGGGGGTAACGAGCAGTACTTC. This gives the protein CASSRSGGNEQYF. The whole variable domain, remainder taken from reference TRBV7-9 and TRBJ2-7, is DTGVSQNPRHKITKRGQNVTFRCDPISEHNRLYWYRQTLGQGPEFLTYFQNEAQLEKSRLLSDRFSAERPKGSFSTLEIQRTEQGDSAMYLCASSRSGGNEQYFGPGTRLTVT.

CDR3 DNA: TGTGCCAGCAGTCTAAGCCCACCGGACACCGGGGAGCTGTTTTTT. The encoded protein is CASSLSPPDTGELFF. This chain joins TRBV2 and TRBJ2-2; no clear D gene. The CDR3 has 15 residues. Germline V gene data show CDR1 as SNHLY and CDR2 as FYNNEI. V gave up 5 bases and J gave up 3 bases, with 13 bases separating them.

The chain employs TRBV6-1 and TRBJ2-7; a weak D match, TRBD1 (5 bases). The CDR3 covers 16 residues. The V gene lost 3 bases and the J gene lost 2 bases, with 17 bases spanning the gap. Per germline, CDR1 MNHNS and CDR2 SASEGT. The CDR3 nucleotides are TGTGCCAGCAGTGAGGAAGACGCCGACAGAACCTACGAGCAGTACTTC. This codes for CASSEEDADRTYEQYF.

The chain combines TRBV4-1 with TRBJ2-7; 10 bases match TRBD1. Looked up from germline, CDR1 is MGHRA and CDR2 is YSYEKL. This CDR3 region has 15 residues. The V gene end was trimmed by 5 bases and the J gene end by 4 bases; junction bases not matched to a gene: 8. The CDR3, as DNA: TGCGCCAGCAGCAATCCGGGACAGGGGATGTACGAGCAGTACTTC. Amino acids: CASSNPGQGMYEQYF.

CDR3 coding DNA: TGTGCCAGCAGCTTTGGACAGGGTAGCGAGACCCAGTACTTC. This encodes CASSFGQGSETQYF. The V call is TRBV5-4, the J call TRBJ2-5, with 8 positions matching TRBD1. The J segment lost 5 bases and the V segment lost 2 bases, leaving 5 bases of the junction unmatched. Germline V gene lookup returns CDR1 SGHNT and CDR2 YYREEE (reference sequence). CDR3 length: 14 residues. Supplemented by reference TRBV5-4 and TRBJ2-5, the full variable domain reads ETGVTQSPTHLIKTRGQQVTLRCSSQSGHNTVSWYQQALGQGPQFIFQYYREEENGRGNFPPRFSGLQFPNYSSELNVNALELDDSALYLCASSFGQGSETQYFGPGTRLLVL.

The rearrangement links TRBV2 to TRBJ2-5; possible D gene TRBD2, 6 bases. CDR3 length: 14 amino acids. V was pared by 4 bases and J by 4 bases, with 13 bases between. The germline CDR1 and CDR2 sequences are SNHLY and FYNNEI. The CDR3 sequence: CASSGGGAGETQYF. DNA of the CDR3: TGTGCCAGCAGTGGGGGAGGTGCGGGAGAGACCCAGTACTTC.

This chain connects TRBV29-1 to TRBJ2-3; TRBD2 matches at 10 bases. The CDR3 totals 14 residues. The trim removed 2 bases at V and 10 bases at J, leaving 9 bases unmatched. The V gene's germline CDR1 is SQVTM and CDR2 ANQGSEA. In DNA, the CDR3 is TGCAGCGTTGAATTTCTAGCGGGAGAACCGCCGCAGTATTTT. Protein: CSVEFLAGEPPQYF.

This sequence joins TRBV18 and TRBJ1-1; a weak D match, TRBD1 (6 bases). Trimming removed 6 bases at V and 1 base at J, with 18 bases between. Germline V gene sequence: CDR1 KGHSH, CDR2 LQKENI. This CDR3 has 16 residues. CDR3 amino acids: CASSRLGGGQNTEAFF. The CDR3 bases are TGTGCCAGCTCCCGCCTCGGCGGGGGGCAGAACACTGAAGCTTTCTTT.

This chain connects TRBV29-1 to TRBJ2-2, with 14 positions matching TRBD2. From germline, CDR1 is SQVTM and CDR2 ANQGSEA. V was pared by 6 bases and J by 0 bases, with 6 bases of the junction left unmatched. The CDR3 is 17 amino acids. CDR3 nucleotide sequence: TGCAGCGTCGCCGGGACTAGCGGGAGATCGAACACCGGGGAGCTGTTTTTT. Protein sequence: CSVAGTSGRSNTGELFF.

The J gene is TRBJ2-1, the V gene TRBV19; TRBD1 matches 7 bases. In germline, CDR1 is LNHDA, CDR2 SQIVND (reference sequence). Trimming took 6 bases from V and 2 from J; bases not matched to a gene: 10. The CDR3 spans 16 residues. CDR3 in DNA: TGTGCCAGTAGCCAGCAGGGGGACATCGCCTACAATGAGCAGTTCTTC. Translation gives CASSQQGDIAYNEQFF.

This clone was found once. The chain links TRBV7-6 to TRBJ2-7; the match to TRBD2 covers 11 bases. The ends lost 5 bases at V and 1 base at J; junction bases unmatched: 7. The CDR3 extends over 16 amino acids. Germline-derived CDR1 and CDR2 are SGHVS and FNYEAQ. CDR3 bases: TGTGCCAGCAGCCCTGAGACTAGCGGGATTTCCTACGAGCAGTACTTC. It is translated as CASSPETSGISYEQYF.

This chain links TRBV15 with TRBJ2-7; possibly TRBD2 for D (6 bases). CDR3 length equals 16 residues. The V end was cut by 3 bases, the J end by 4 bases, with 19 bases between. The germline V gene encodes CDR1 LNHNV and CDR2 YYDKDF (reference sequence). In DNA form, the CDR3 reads TGTGCCACCAGCAGGGCTAGACTAGTAGACGGATACGAGCAGTACTTC. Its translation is CATSRARLVDGYEQYF.